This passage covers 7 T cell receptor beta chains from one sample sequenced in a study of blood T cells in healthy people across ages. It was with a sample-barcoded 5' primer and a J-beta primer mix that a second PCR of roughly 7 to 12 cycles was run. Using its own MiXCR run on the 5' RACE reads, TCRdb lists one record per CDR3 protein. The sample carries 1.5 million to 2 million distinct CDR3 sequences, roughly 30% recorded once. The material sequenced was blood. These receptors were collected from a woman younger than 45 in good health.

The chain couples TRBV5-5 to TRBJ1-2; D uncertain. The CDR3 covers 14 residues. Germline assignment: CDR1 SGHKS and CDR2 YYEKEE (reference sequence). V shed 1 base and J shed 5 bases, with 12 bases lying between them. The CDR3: CASSLIDGLYGYTF. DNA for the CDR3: TGTGCCAGCAGCTTGATAGACGGGCTTTATGGCTACACCTTC.

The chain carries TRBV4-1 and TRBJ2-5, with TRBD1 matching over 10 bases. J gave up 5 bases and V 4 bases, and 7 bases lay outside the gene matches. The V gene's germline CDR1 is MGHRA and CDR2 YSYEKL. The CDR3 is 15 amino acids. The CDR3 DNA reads TGCGCCAGCAGCCTACTGGGACAGGGGCTGGAGACCCAGTACTTC. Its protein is CASSLLGQGLETQYF.

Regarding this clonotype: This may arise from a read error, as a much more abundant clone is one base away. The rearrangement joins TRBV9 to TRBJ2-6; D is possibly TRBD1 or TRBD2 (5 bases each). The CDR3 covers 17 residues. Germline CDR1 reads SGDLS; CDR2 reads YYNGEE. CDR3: CVSSTPGRFSGANVLTF. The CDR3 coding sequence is TGTGTCAGCAGCACCCCGGGACGTTTCTCTGGGGCCAACGTCCTGACTTTC. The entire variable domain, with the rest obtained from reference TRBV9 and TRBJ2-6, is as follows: DSGVTQTPKHLITATGQRVTLRCSPRSGDLSVYWYQQSLDQGLQFLIQYYNGEERAKGNILERFSAQQFPDLHSELNLSSLELGDSALYFCVSSTPGRFSGANVLTFGAGSRLTVL.

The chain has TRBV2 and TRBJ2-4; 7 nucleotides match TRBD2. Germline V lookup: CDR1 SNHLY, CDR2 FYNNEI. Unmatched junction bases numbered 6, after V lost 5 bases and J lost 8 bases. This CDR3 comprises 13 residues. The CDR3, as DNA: TGTGCCAGCAGTCGGCGACTAGCAGACATTCAGTACTTC. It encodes CASSRRLADIQYF.

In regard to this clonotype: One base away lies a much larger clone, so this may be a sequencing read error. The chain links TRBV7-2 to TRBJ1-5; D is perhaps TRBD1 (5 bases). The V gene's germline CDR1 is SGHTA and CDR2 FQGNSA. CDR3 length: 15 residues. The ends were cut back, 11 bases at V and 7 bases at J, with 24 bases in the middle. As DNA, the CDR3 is TGTGCCCGCAACCTCATCGGGGGATCTGGACAGCCCCAGCATTTT. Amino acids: CARNLIGGSGQPQHF.

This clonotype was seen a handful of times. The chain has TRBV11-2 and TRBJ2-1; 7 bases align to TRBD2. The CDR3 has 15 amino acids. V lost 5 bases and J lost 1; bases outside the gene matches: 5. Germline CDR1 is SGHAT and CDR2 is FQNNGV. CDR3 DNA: TGTGCCAGCAGCATTAGCGGGCCGTCCTACAATGAGCAGTTCTTC. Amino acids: CASSISGPSYNEQFF. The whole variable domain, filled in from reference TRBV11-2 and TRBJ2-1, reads EAGVAQSPRYKIIEKRQSVAFWCNPISGHATLYWYQQILGQGPKLLIQFQNNGVVDDSQLPKDRFSAERLKGVDSTLKIQPAKLEDSAVYLCASSISGPSYNEQFFGPGTRLTVL.

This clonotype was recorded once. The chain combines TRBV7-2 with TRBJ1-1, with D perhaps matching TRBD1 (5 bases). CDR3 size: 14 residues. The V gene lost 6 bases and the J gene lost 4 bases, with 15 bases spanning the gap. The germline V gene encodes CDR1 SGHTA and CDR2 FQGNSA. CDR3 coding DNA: TGTGCCAGCAGTTTCCTCGGGGGGAGCACTGAAGCTTTCTTT. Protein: CASSFLGGSTEAFF.